This is a list of T cell receptor beta chains from one sample in a study of molecular identifiers for immune sequencing clone quantification. TCRdb independently ran MiXCR on the PCR reads; one entry per CDR3 protein. This sample yields tens of thousands of distinct CDR3 sequences, of which roughly 20% are seen a single time; roughly 6.9% belongs to the top ten. The sample was naive CD8+ T cells from blood, with Jurkat cell RNA spiked in. Receptors were obtained from a human donor in good health. Some libraries in this study had Jurkat cell RNA spiked in. Both conserved end residues are part of each CDR3. D genes are given only for firm matches. Clone size is stated in some rows and not others, as once, few, many or a class when expanded.

d_gene | j_gene | v_gene | abundance | CDR3nt | CDR3aa
. | TRBJ2-1 | TRBV7-2 | many | TGTGCCAGCAGCATTCACAAGGATGAGCAGTTCTTC | CASSIHKDEQFF
. | TRBJ2-1 | TRBV9 | many | TGTGCCAGCAGCACGGGACGGCACAGCTCCTACAATGAGCAGTTCTTC | CASSTGRHSSYNEQFF
TRBD2 | TRBJ2-7 | TRBV5-1 | many | TGCGCCAGCAGCTTAGGGGGACTAGGTGGCAAGGAGCAGTACTTC | CASSLGGLGGKEQYF
. | TRBJ1-2 | TRBV11-2 | few | TGTGCCAGCAGCTATGGGGACTATGGCTACACCTTC | CASSYGDYGYTF
. | TRBJ2-2 | TRBV13 | many | TGTGCCAGCAGGACGGGATTACCGGTGGCCGGGGAGCTGTTTTTT | CASRTGLPVAGELFF
. | TRBJ1-1 | TRBV6-1 | many | TGTGCCAGCAGTGTTTTAGGGACTACTGAAGCTTTCTTT | CASSVLGTTEAFF
. | TRBJ2-5 | TRBV29-1 | many | TGCAGCGGGGGAGAAGAGCAAGAGACCCAGTACTTC | CSGGEEQETQYF
. | TRBJ2-7 | TRBV15 | . | TGTGCCACCAGCAGAGGGCTAGTGTTCTACGAGCAGTACTTC | CATSRGLVFYEQYF
. | TRBJ2-5 | TRBV12-3/TRBV12-4 | . | TGTGCCAGCAGTTTAGGGTCTGTCCAAGAGACCCAGTACTTC | CASSLGSVQETQYF
TRBD2 | TRBJ2-1 | TRBV7-2 | many | TGTGCCAGCAGCCATACTAGCGGGCCTTACAATGAGCAGTTCTTC | CASSHTSGPYNEQFF
TRBD1 | TRBJ2-2 | TRBV4-2 | . | TGTGCCAGCAGCCACCCCGGGACAGGGGAGGACACCGGGGAGCTGTTTTTT | CASSHPGTGEDTGELFF
TRBD1 | TRBJ1-5 | TRBV4-1 | many | TGCGCCAGCAGCCGAACGGGACAGGGAAAAGTAAGGGATCAGCCCCAGCATTTT | CASSRTGQGKVRDQPQHF
. | TRBJ2-3 | TRBV3-1 | many | TGTGCCAGCAGCCAAGATAGCACAGATACGCAGTATTTT | CASSQDSTDTQYF
. | TRBJ2-2 | TRBV18 | . | TGTGCCAGCTCACCCAGGGACGATTCCACCGGGGAGCTGTTTTTT | CASSPRDDSTGELFF
. | TRBJ2-5 | TRBV5-1 | many | TGCGCCAGCAGCTTCGGTGACAGGCAAGAAGAGACCCAGTACTTC | CASSFGDRQEETQYF
TRBD2 | TRBJ2-1 | TRBV5-1 | . | TGCGCCAGGAGCTTGGGACTAGCGGAGTACAATGAGCAGTTCTTC | CARSLGLAEYNEQFF
. | TRBJ2-5 | TRBV6-5 | many | TGTGCCAGCAGTTATGGAGGGGAAGAGACCCAGTACTTC | CASSYGGEETQYF
TRBD1 | TRBJ1-2 | TRBV7-9 | few | TGTGCCAACAGCTTAGCGCTGTTAGGGGGCGTCGAGGGCTACACCTTC | CANSLALLGGVEGYTF
TRBD1 | TRBJ1-2 | TRBV7-9 | few | TGTGCCAGCAGCCAACGGACAGGGTCTCTTCGGGGCTATGGCTACACCTTC | CASSQRTGSLRGYGYTF
. | TRBJ2-1 | TRBV5-1 | many | TGCGCCAGCAGCTTACAGGGCTACAATGAGCAGTTCTTC | CASSLQGYNEQFF
. | TRBJ2-7 | TRBV19 | . | TGTGCCAGTACCGCCGGAGGCGAGCAGTACTTC | CASTAGGEQYF
TRBD1 | TRBJ2-7 | TRBV2 | few | TGTGCCAGCACTCTAGGGGGCCCGGGCTCCTACGAGCAGTACTTC | CASTLGGPGSYEQYF
. | TRBJ2-3 | TRBV7-3 | few | TGTGCCAGCAGCCTCGTTGGGGGACACACAGATACGCAGTATTTT | CASSLVGGHTDTQYF
TRBD2 | TRBJ2-1 | TRBV5-1 | many | TGCGCCAGCAGCTTGTGGAGCGGGACGAACAATGAGCAGTTCTTC | CASSLWSGTNNEQFF
. | TRBJ2-7 | TRBV20-1 | many | TGCAGCGGGCGGATGGCCTACGAGCAGTACTTC | CSGRMAYEQYF
. | TRBJ2-7 | TRBV10-3 | many | TGTGCCATCAGTGACGTTAGCGGCTACTCCTACGAGCAGTACTTC | CAISDVSGYSYEQYF
. | TRBJ2-1 | TRBV20-1 | many | TGCAGTGCTACCCCCCCCAATGAGCAGTTCTTC | CSATPPNEQFF
TRBD1 | TRBJ2-7 | TRBV7-9 | . | TGTGCCACGGGACAGACATCTTCCTACGAGCAGTACTTC | CATGQTSSYEQYF
TRBD2 | TRBJ2-7 | TRBV4-3 | few | TGCGCCAGCAGCCAAGAACCTAGCGGGACCTACGAGCAGTACTTC | CASSQEPSGTYEQYF
. | TRBJ1-1 | TRBV28 | once | TGTGCCAGCCGTGCAGGGTACACTGAAGCTTTCTTT | CASRAGYTEAFF
. | TRBJ2-2 | TRBV5-5 | . | TGTGCCAGCAGCTTGTCTTTGGACACCGGGGAGCTGTTTTTT | CASSLSLDTGELFF
. | TRBJ2-1 | TRBV19 | few | TGTGCCAGTAGTGTAGACACAACCGACAATGAGCAGTTCTTC | CASSVDTTDNEQFF
. | TRBJ1-1 | TRBV28 | many | TGTGCCAGCACCACCCCGGGCACTGAAGCTTTCTTT | CASTTPGTEAFF
TRBD2 | TRBJ2-7 | TRBV29-1 | many | TGCAGCGTTGACCGGTGGCTAGCGGGAGCCCACGAGCAGTACTTC | CSVDRWLAGAHEQYF
. | TRBJ2-7 | TRBV11-2 | many | TGTGCCAGCAGCTTAGGGGGTTTCGAGCAGTACTTC | CASSLGGFEQYF
. | TRBJ2-7 | TRBV10-3 | . | TGTGCCACGCTGACAGACACCTACGAGCAGTACTTC | CATLTDTYEQYF
. | TRBJ1-5 | TRBV6-5 | many | TGTGCCAGCAGTTACGGCGGGGCCAATCAGCCCCAGCATTTT | CASSYGGANQPQHF
TRBD2 | TRBJ2-2 | TRBV7-9 | . | TGTGCCAGCAGCTCCACCTCGACTAGCGGGAGGGAGAACACCGGGGAGCTGTTTTTT | CASSSTSTSGRENTGELFF
. | TRBJ2-7 | TRBV28 | few | TGTGCCAGCAGTTTTCGGGTGTACATTAGCGAGCAGTACTTC | CASSFRVYISEQYF
TRBD1 | TRBJ1-5 | TRBV7-2 | many | TGTGCCAGCAGCTTAAACAGGGGGCGAGGGAATCAGCCCCAGCATTTT | CASSLNRGRGNQPQHF
TRBD2 | TRBJ2-7 | TRBV11-2 | many | TGTGCCAGCAGCTTAGCGGGACTAGCGGGAGCGGGAGAGCAGTACTTC | CASSLAGLAGAGEQYF
. | TRBJ1-5 | TRBV14 | many | TGTGCCAGCACACCCGTACAGAGCCGATGGGACAATCAGCCCCAGCATTTT | CASTPVQSRWDNQPQHF
. | TRBJ2-7 | TRBV29-1 | many | TGCAGCGTTGAGGGGAGCTCCTACGAGCAGTACTTC | CSVEGSSYEQYF
. | TRBJ2-7 | TRBV7-9 | . | TGTGCCAGCAGCTTAGTGACCTCTGGGGAGCAGTACTTC | CASSLVTSGEQYF
TRBD1 | TRBJ2-1 | TRBV19 | . | TGTGCCAGCTCCGGGACAGGGTTCTTAGGCCTCTACAATGAGCAGCTCTTC | CASSGTGFLGLYNEQLF
. | TRBJ2-7 | TRBV10-3 | few | TGTGCCTCGACCGGGACGAGCTCCTACGAGCAGTACTTC | CASTGTSSYEQYF
. | TRBJ2-2 | TRBV9 | . | TGTGCCAGCAGCGAGAGGGGTCCGAACACCGGGGAGCTGTTTTTT | CASSERGPNTGELFF
. | TRBJ2-2 | TRBV4-3 | many | TGCGCCAGCAGCCAGACCCCAGAGGTGTTGGGCACCGGGGAGCTGTTTTTT | CASSQTPEVLGTGELFF
. | TRBJ2-7 | TRBV28 | many | TGTGCCAGCAGTTTGGCGGCGTACGAGCAGTACTTC | CASSLAAYEQYF
TRBD1 | TRBJ2-7 | TRBV28 | . | TGTGCCAGCAGTTCTCGGGACAGGAACTACGAGCAGTACTTC | CASSSRDRNYEQYF
. | TRBJ2-7 | TRBV10-1 | . | TGCGCCAGCAGTGACGCCGACAGATCCTACGAGCAGTACTTC | CASSDADRSYEQYF
. | TRBJ2-2 | TRBV27 | many | TGTGCCAGCGGGGCCTGGCCCGAGCTGTTTTTT | CASGAWPELFF
. | TRBJ1-2 | TRBV9 | many | TGTGCCAGCAGAGCGTTCGGGGAGGAGGATGGCTACACCTTC | CASRAFGEEDGYTF
. | TRBJ1-4 | TRBV6-2/TRBV6-3 | few | TGTGCCAGCAGTTACTCCCCGCAGGGATACGCAACTAATGAAAAACTGTTTTTT | CASSYSPQGYATNEKLFF
. | TRBJ2-7 | TRBV6-2/TRBV6-3 | many | TGTGCCAGCAGTTATATGGAGGCCTACGAGCAGTACTTC | CASSYMEAYEQYF
. | TRBJ2-2 | TRBV4-1 | many | TGCGCCAGCAGCCAAGCCCCAAACACCGGGGAGCTGTTTTTT | CASSQAPNTGELFF
TRBD1 | TRBJ2-2 | TRBV5-1 | many | TGCGCCAGCAGCTTACGACTCTTACTTACAGGGGGCACCGGGGAGCTGTTTTTT | CASSLRLLLTGGTGELFF